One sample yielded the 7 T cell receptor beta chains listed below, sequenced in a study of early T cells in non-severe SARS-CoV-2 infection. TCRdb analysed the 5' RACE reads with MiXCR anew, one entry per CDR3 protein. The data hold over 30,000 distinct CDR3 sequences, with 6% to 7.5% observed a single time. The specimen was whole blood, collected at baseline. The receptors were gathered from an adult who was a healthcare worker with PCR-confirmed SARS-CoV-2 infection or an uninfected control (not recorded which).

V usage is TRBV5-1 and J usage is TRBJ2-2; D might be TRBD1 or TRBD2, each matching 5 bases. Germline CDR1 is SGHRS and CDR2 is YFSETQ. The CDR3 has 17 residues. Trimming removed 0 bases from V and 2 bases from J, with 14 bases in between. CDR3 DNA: TGCGCCAGCAGCTTGGTGCAAGGGACGGCAAACACCGGGGAGCTGTTTTTT. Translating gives CASSLVQGTANTGELFF.

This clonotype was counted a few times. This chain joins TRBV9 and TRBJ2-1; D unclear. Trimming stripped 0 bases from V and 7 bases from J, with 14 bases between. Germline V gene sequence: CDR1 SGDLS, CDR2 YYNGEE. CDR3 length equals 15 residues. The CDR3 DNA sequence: TGTGCCAGCAGCGTAGGTTGGGTTGCTCAAAATGAGCAGTTCTTC. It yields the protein CASSVGWVAQNEQFF.

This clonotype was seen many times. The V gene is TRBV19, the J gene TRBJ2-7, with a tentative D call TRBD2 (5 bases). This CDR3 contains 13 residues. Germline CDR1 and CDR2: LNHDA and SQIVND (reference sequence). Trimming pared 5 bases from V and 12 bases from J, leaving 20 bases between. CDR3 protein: CASSVSLAGVVYV. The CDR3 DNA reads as TGTGCCAGTAGTGTATCATTGGCGGGCGTGGTGTACGTC.

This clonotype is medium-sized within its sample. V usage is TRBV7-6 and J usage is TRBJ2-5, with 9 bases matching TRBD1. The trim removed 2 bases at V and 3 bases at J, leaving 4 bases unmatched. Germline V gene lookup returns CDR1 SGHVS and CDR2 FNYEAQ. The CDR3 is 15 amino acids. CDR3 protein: CASSLLTGGEETQYF. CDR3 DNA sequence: TGTGCCAGCAGCTTACTTACAGGGGGCGAAGAGACCCAGTACTTC. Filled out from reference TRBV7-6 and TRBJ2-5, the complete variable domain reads GAGVSQSPRYKVTKRGQDVALRCDPISGHVSLYWYRQALGQGPEFLTYFNYEAQQDKSGLPNDRFSAERPEGSISTLTIQRTEQRDSAMYRCASSLLTGGEETQYFGPGTRLLVL.

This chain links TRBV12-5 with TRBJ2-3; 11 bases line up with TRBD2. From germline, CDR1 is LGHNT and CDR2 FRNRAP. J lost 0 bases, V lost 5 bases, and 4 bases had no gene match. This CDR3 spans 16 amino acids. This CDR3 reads CASGTRTSGSTDTQYF. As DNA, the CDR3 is TGTGCTAGTGGTACGCGGACTAGCGGGAGCACAGATACGCAGTATTTT.

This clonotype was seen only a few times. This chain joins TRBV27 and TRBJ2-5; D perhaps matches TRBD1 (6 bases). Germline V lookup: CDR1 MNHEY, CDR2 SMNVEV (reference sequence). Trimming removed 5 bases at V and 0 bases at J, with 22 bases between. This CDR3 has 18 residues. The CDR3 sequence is CASSPTHGGVPYQETQYF. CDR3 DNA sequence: TGTGCCAGCAGTCCGACCCATGGGGGCGTCCCATACCAAGAGACCCAGTACTTC.

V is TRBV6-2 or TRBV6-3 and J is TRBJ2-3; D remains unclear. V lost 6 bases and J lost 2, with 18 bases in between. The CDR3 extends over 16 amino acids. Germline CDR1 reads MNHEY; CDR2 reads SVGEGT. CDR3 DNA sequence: TGTGCCAGCAGAGAGGATCTAGAAACCTCCACAGATACGCAGTATTTT. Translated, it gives CASREDLETSTDTQYF.